The rows below give T cell receptor beta chains drawn from one sample of a study of T-cell memory formation after mild COVID-19. One entry per CDR3 protein, called by TCRdb with MiXCR from the 5' RACE reads. The sample lists 300,000 to 400,000 distinct CDR3 sequences; 15% to 20% were seen once. The sequencing sample was made of PBMCs or a T cell subset sorted from them (not recorded which). Receptors were obtained from a man aged 18 to 29 who had mild COVID-19 (a few samples of this study predate the infection). Cell type and time point are not known. CDR3s include the opening cysteine and the closing phenylalanine or tryptophan. Fields, in order: V gene, CDR3 protein.

v_call: TRBV5-5; cdr3_aa: CASSSVGYGYTF
v_call: TRBV30; cdr3_aa: CAWSVNSIETQYF
v_call: TRBV7-6; cdr3_aa: CASSLGTRDTQYF
v_call: TRBV18; cdr3_aa: CASSPPPTDTQYF
v_call: TRBV12-3/TRBV12-4; cdr3_aa: CASSLTGAQPQHF
v_call: TRBV7-2; cdr3_aa: CASSTLAGGSNEQFF
v_call: TRBV9; cdr3_aa: CASSVEATGHKNIQYF
v_call: TRBV7-9; cdr3_aa: CASSSPTTGPTSF
v_call: TRBV12-3/TRBV12-4; cdr3_aa: CASSFGLQVDYTF
v_call: TRBV5-6; cdr3_aa: CASSFWTGARNQPQHF
v_call: TRBV6-5; cdr3_aa: CASSYRLGRNEKLFF
v_call: TRBV5-1; cdr3_aa: CASSFRRQEFWGQDTQYF
v_call: TRBV2; cdr3_aa: CASSPGIRYGYTF
v_call: TRBV10-3; cdr3_aa: CAISSVRPGANVLTF
v_call: TRBV5-1; cdr3_aa: CASQAPLAGGRDTQYF
v_call: TRBV5-1; cdr3_aa: CASSGSRGLTEAFF
v_call: TRBV6-5; cdr3_aa: CASSYGWEAGTEAFF
v_call: TRBV12-3/TRBV12-4; cdr3_aa: CASSRRDGGAPFF
v_call: TRBV19; cdr3_aa: CASSIGTGGIYEQYF
v_call: TRBV5-1; cdr3_aa: CASSLAIAGDNEQFF
v_call: TRBV3-1; cdr3_aa: CASSRKWRGSEGYTF
v_call: TRBV3-1; cdr3_aa: CASSQDLGGVHQHF
v_call: TRBV4-2; cdr3_aa: CASLDPGGANVLTF